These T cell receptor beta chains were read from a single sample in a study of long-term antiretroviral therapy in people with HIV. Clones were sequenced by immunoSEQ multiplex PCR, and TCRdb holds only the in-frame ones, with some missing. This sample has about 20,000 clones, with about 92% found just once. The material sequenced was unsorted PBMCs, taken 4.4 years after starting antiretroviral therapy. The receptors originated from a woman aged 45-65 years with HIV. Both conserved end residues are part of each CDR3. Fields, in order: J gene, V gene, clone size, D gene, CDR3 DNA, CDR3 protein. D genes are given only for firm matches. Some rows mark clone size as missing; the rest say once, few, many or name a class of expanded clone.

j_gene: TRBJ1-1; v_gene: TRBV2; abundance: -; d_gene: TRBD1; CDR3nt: TGTGCCAGCACCGAGCAGGGGGGGAACACTGAAGCTTTCTTT; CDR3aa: CASTEQGGNTEAFF
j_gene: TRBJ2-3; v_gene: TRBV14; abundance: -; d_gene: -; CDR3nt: TGTGCCAGCAGCCAAGCAGTGGGGAACACAGATACGCAGTATTTT; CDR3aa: CASSQAVGNTDTQYF
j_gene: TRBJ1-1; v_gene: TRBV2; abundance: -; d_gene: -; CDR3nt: TGTGCCAGCAGGCGGGATTACACTGAAGCTTTCTTT; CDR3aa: CASRRDYTEAFF
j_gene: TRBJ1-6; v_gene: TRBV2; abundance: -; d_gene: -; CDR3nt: TGTGCCAGCATCACAGGCTATAATTCACCCCTCCACTTT; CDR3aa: CASITGYNSPLHF
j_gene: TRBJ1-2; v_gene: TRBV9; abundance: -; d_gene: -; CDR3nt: TGTGCCAGCAGCGTAGCAGGGAGCGGCTATGGCTACACCTTC; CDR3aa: CASSVAGSGYGYTF
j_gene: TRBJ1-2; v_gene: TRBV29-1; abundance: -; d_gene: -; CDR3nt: TGCAGCGTTGATTTGCAGAACTATGGCTACACCTTC; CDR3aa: CSVDLQNYGYTF
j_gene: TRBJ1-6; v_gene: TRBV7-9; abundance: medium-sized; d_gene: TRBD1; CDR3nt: TGTGCCAGCAGCTCTCACAATAAACAGGGGGCTTCTTCACCCCTCCACTTT; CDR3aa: CASSSHNKQGASSPLHF
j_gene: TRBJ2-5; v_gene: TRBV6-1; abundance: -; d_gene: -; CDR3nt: TGTGCCAGCAGTGAAAACAGAAAATTACAAGAGACCCAGTACTTC; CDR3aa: CASSENRKLQETQYF
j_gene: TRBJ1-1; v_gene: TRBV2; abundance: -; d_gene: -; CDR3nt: TGTGCCAGCAGGGAAGCGGGGGATATGAACACTGAAGCTTTCTTT; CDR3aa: CASREAGDMNTEAFF
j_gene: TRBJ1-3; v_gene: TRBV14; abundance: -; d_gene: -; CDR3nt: TGTGCCAGCAGCCATGACAGCAACTCTGGAAACACCATATATTTT; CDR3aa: CASSHDSNSGNTIYF
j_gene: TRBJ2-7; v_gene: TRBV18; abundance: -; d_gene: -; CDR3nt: TGTGCCAGCTCACCGTACGGGGAGGTCTACGAGCAGTACTTC; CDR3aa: CASSPYGEVYEQYF
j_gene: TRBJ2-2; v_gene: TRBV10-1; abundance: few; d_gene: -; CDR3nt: TGCGCCAGCTCGCTAGGGACCGGGGAGCTGTTTTTT; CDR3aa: CASSLGTGELFF
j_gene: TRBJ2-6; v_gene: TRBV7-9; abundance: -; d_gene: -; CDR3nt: TGTGCCAGCAGCCTGGTGGAGGGAAATCCGGGGGCCAACGTCCTGACTTTC; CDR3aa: CASSLVEGNPGANVLTF
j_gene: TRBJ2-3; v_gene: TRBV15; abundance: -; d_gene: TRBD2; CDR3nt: TGTGCCACCAGCAGAGGGGGACTAGCGGGGGGAGGCACAGATACGCAGTATTTT; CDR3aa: CATSRGGLAGGGTDTQYF
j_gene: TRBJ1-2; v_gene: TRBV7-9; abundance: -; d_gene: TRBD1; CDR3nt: TGTGCCAGCAGCCCCCGACAGGGGTTGGACTATGGCTACACCTTC; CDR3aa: CASSPRQGLDYGYTF
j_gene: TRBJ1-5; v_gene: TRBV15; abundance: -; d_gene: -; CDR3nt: TGTGCCACCAGCAGAGATTTAGAGCGGCAGCCCCAGCATTTT; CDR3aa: CATSRDLERQPQHF
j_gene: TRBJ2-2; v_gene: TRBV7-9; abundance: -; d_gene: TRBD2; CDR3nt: TGTGCCAGCAGCTTAGCCGGGAGGCCGGGATCCGGGGAGCTGTTTTTT; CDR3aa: CASSLAGRPGSGELFF
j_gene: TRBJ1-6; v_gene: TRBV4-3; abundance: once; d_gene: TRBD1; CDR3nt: TGCGCCAGCAGCCAAGAGCTGGACAGGGGCTCCTATAATTCACCCCTCCACTTT; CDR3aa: CASSQELDRGSYNSPLHF
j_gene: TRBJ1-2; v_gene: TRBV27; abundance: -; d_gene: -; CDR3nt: TGTGCCAGCAGTCCCCGGGCTCTGGGGGGCGGCATTATCTATGGCTACACCTTC; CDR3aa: CASSPRALGGGIIYGYTF
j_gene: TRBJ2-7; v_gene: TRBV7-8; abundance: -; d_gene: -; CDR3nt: TGTGCCAGCAGCTTAGGGGGATCGACCTACGAGCAGTACTTC; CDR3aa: CASSLGGSTYEQYF
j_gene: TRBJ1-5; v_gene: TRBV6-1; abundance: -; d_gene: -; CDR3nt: TGTGCCAGCTGGAGGGATCCCCTTAGCAATCAGCCCCAGCATTTT; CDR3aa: CASWRDPLSNQPQHF
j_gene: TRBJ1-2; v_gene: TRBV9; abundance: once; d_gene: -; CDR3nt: TGTGCCAGCAGCGTAGACTTATCAGGGGACTATGGCTACACCTTC; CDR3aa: CASSVDLSGDYGYTF
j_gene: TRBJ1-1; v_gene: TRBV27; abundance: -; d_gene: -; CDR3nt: TGTGCCAGCAGTTTACAAGGGTACAGCTTGAAGACTGAAGCTTTCTTT; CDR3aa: CASSLQGYSLKTEAFF
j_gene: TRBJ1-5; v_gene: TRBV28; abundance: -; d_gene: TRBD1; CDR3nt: TGTGCCAGCAGCAGACCGGGACAGGGGGTTGGTCAGCCCCAGCATTTT; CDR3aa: CASSRPGQGVGQPQHF
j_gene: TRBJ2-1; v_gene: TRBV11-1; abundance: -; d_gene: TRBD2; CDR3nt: TGTGCCAGCAGCTTAGGGCTAGCGGGGGACAATGAGCAGTTCTTC; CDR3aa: CASSLGLAGDNEQFF
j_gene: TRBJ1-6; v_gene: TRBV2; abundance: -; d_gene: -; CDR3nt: TGTGCCAGCATTGTCAGGTCAAATTCACCCCTCCACTTT; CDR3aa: CASIVRSNSPLHF
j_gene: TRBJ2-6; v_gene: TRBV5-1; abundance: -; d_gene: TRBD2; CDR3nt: TGCGCCAGCAGTGCGGGGGGCGGGGCCAACGTCCTGACTTTC; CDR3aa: CASSAGGGANVLTF
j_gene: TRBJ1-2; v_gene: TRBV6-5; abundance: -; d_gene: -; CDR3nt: TGTGCCAGCAGTTACGCCGGTGTATATGGCTACACCTTC; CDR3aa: CASSYAGVYGYTF
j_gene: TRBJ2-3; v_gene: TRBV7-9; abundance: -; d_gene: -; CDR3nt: TGTGCCAGCAGCTTAGAGGGGGGCACCACAGATACGCAGTATTTT; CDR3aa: CASSLEGGTTDTQYF
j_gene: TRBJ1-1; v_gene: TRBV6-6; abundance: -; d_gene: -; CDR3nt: TGTGCCAGCAGTCCGGGACATCTGAACACTGAAGCTTTCTTT; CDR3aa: CASSPGHLNTEAFF
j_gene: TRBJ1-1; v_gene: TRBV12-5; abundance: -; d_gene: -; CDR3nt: TGTGCTAGTGCCCATTGGGAGACATACACCACTGAAGCTTTCTTT; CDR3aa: CASAHWETYTTEAFF
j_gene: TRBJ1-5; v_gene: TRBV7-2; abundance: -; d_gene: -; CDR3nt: TGTGCCAGCAGCCCCCAACCTCTGGGTCAGCCCCAGCATTTT; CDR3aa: CASSPQPLGQPQHF
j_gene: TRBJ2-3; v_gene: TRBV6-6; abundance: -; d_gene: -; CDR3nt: TGTGCCAGCAGTTTATTTAACACAGATACGCAGTATTTT; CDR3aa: CASSLFNTDTQYF
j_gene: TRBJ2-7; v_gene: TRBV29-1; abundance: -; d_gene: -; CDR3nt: TGCAGCGCCGGGGAAGTAAGGTACGAGCAGTACTTC; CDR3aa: CSAGEVRYEQYF
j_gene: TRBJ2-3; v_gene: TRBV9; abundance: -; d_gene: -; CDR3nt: TGTGCCAGCAGCGGAGGACAGTCCCATAGCACAGATACGCAGTATTTT; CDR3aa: CASSGGQSHSTDTQYF
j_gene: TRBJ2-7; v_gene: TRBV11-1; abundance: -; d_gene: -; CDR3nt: TGTGCCAGCAGCCTATTCCGGTTCGGACCCTACGAGCAGTACTTC; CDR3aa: CASSLFRFGPYEQYF
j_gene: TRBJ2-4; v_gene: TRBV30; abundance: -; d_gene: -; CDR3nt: TGTGCCTGGAGTAAAAGGGGGGGGCTAGCCAAAAACATTCAGTACTTC; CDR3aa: CAWSKRGGLAKNIQYF
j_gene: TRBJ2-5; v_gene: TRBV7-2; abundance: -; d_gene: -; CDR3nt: TGTGCCAGCAGCTTAGAGACAGCCGGGGTCCAAGAGACCCAGTACTTC; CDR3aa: CASSLETAGVQETQYF
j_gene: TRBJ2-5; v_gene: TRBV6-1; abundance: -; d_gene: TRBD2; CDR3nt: TGTGCCAGCAGTGAAAGGATAGCGGGGCACGAGACCCAGTACTTC; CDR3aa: CASSERIAGHETQYF
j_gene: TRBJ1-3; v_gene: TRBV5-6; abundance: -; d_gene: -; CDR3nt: TGTGCCAGCAGCTTGGGGGCGCCTGGAAACACCATATATTTT; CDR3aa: CASSLGAPGNTIYF
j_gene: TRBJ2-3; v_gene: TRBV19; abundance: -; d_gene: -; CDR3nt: TGTGCCAGTAGACGGCGGGGACTCCGAAATACGCAGTATTTT; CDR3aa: CASRRRGLRNTQYF
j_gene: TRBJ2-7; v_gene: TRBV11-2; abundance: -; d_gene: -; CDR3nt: TGTGCCAGCAGCTTATACAGGGATGGGCTGGCCTACGAGCAGTACTTC; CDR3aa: CASSLYRDGLAYEQYF